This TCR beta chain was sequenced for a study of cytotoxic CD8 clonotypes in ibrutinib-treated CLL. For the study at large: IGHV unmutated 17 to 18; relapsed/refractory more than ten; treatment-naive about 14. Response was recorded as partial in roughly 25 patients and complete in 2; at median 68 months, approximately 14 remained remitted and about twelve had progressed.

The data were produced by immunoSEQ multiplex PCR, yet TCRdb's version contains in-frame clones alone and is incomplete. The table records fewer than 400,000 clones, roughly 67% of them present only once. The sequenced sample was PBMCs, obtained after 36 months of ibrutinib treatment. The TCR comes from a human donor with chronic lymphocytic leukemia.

CDR3 bases: TGCGCCAGCAGCTTGTCTCCCGACCCTACAGGGTGGTTCGCTGAAGCTTTCTTT. It specifies CASSLSPDPTGWFAEAFF. The chain uses TRBV5-1 and TRBJ1-1; D might be TRBD1 (6 bases). Germline V lookup: CDR1 SGHRS, CDR2 YFSETQ. Trimming stripped 1 base from V and 6 bases from J, with 25 bases between. CDR3 length: 18 residues.